The TCR beta chain described here comes from a study of cytomegalovirus exposure and HLA in healthy donors. Looking at the study overall: In a previous analysis, around 110 million unique TCR beta sequences were found from 150 million to 200 million T cells.

PCR was performed using 60 Vbeta and 13 Jbeta primers. Data came from immunoSEQ multiplex PCR; TCRdb stores just in-frame clones and leaves some out. The data show some 170,000 clones, with more than 80% seen just once and roughly 5.2% held by the top ten. Germline V gives CDR1 LNHDA, CDR2 SQIVND (reference sequence). The CDR3 runs 14 residues. Trimming stripped 7 bases from V and 3 bases from J, with 13 bases between. About this clone: The antigen is not known.

The study's findings and limits: Later, TCR association rates were found to vary by HLA locus, highest for DRB1 and lowest for HLA-C. With high specificity and sensitivity, the classifier reportedly diagnosed cytomegalovirus status.

This TCR was recovered from a young woman in good health and CMV-seropositive. The chain carries TRBV19 and TRBJ1-3; no definite D call. Sequenced sample: PBMCs. CDR3 bases: TGTGCCAGTACCCTTGAGGGTCTTGGAAACACCATATATTTT. Residues: CASTLEGLGNTIYF. The entire variable domain, with the rest obtained from reference TRBV19 and TRBJ1-3, is as follows: DGGITQSPKYLFRKEGQNVTLSCEQNLNHDAMYWYRQDPGQGLRLIYYSQIVNDFQKGDIAEGYSVSREKKESFPLTVTSAQKNPTAFYLCASTLEGLGNTIYFGEGSWLTVV.